A selection of T cell receptor beta chains follows, all from one sample in a study of regulatory T cells in long-lasting Graves disease. One entry per CDR3 protein results from TCRdb running MiXCR on the multiplex PCR reads. Of 430,000 or so distinct CDR3 sequences in the sample, over 20% were seen once. Sequences were derived from peripheral blood mononuclear cells (PBMCs), sampled when the disease was refractory, from a patient treated with antithyroid drugs. The receptors stem from a female donor with Graves disease. Both conserved end residues are part of each CDR3. A D gene is named only where the DNA matches it firmly. Not all rows give a size; the values are once, few, many and, for expanded clones, a class.

cdr3_nt: TGTGCCAGCATTGGGGAGGGCGTGGAGCTGTTTTTT
cdr3_aa: CASIGEGVELFF
j_call: TRBJ2-2
clone_size: .
v_call: TRBV2
d_call: TRBD2

cdr3_nt: TGTGCCACCAACGGGTTGAGTACAGGAAGGCGGAATGGACGATCGGACACTGAAGCTTTCTTT
cdr3_aa: CATNGLSTGRRNGRSDTEAFF
j_call: TRBJ1-1
clone_size: many
v_call: TRBV10-3
d_call: .

cdr3_nt: TGTGCCAGCAGCGGACGGGGCAGGGCCGCCTACGAGCAGTACTTC
cdr3_aa: CASSGRGRAAYEQYF
j_call: TRBJ2-7
clone_size: many
v_call: TRBV28
d_call: .

cdr3_nt: TGCGCCAGCAGCCAGACCGGGACAGTCGGGGGTAATAATTCACCCCTCCACTTT
cdr3_aa: CASSQTGTVGGNNSPLHF
j_call: TRBJ1-6
clone_size: .
v_call: TRBV5-1
d_call: TRBD1

cdr3_nt: TGCGCCAGCAGCTCCAACTTGGAAGCCAACTATGGCTACACCTTC
cdr3_aa: CASSSNLEANYGYTF
j_call: TRBJ1-2
clone_size: .
v_call: TRBV5-1
d_call: .

cdr3_nt: TGTGCCAGCAGTGACGCGCGGACTGAAGCTTTCTTT
cdr3_aa: CASSDARTEAFF
j_call: TRBJ1-1
clone_size: few
v_call: TRBV6-1
d_call: .

cdr3_nt: TGTGCCTGGAGCCCTGGACACGATCAAGATATACCCCTCCACTTT
cdr3_aa: CAWSPGHDQDIPLHF
j_call: TRBJ1-6
clone_size: many
v_call: TRBV30
d_call: .

cdr3_nt: TGCAGTGCTAGAGATTTACCTGAAGCTTTCTTT
cdr3_aa: CSARDLPEAFF
j_call: TRBJ1-1
clone_size: .
v_call: TRBV20-1
d_call: .

cdr3_nt: TGTGCCAGTAGTACAGGGGCCTACACGGGGGCCAACGTCCTGACTTTC
cdr3_aa: CASSTGAYTGANVLTF
j_call: TRBJ2-6
clone_size: .
v_call: TRBV19
d_call: .

cdr3_nt: TGTGCCAGCACCCGGGACAGGGGGGTCATAGAGCAGTACTTC
cdr3_aa: CASTRDRGVIEQYF
j_call: TRBJ2-7
clone_size: .
v_call: TRBV2
d_call: TRBD1

cdr3_nt: TGTGCCAGCTCACCGAGGACAGGGTATTCGGAAAAACTGTTTTTT
cdr3_aa: CASSPRTGYSEKLFF
j_call: TRBJ1-4
clone_size: many
v_call: TRBV18
d_call: TRBD1

cdr3_nt: TGTGCCATCAGTCCCGGGACAGGGACCAAAAACATTCAGTACTTC
cdr3_aa: CAISPGTGTKNIQYF
j_call: TRBJ2-4
clone_size: many
v_call: TRBV10-3
d_call: TRBD1

cdr3_nt: TGTGCCACCAGCAAAACCCCCAGCCCTGCAAAGTACTTC
cdr3_aa: CATSKTPSPAKYF
j_call: TRBJ2-5
clone_size: .
v_call: TRBV15
d_call: .

cdr3_nt: TGCAGCGTTGGTCTGGCAGATGAAAAACTGTTTTTT
cdr3_aa: CSVGLADEKLFF
j_call: TRBJ1-4
clone_size: many
v_call: TRBV29-1
d_call: .

cdr3_nt: TGTGCCAGCAGTCGACAGGGAATCCTTAATTGGCAGGGCTACACCTTC
cdr3_aa: CASSRQGILNWQGYTF
j_call: TRBJ1-2
clone_size: many
v_call: TRBV28
d_call: TRBD1

cdr3_nt: TGCAGTGCCTCCTACTGGGATACGCAGTATTTT
cdr3_aa: CSASYWDTQYF
j_call: TRBJ2-3
clone_size: .
v_call: TRBV20-1
d_call: .

cdr3_nt: TGTGCCAGCACCGCAGGGGGTAGATCTGGAAACACCATGTATTTT
cdr3_aa: CASTAGGRSGNTMYF
j_call: TRBJ1-3
clone_size: .
v_call: TRBV28
d_call: TRBD1

cdr3_nt: TGCAGTGCTAGAGCGTTCGGACTAGCGGTGGGGTATAGGGAGACCCAGTACTTC
cdr3_aa: CSARAFGLAVGYRETQYF
j_call: TRBJ2-5
clone_size: .
v_call: TRBV20-1
d_call: TRBD2

cdr3_nt: TGTGCCAGCAGTTGGACAGACAGGGCTTCCGGGGAGCTGTTTTTT
cdr3_aa: CASSWTDRASGELFF
j_call: TRBJ2-2
clone_size: many
v_call: TRBV28
d_call: TRBD1

cdr3_nt: TGTGCCAGCAGCTTCTACAGGGACTACGAGCAGTACTTC
cdr3_aa: CASSFYRDYEQYF
j_call: TRBJ2-7
clone_size: medium-sized
v_call: TRBV13
d_call: .

cdr3_nt: TGTGCCAGCAGTTTGAGGGGGCTGGGTCAGGGCTACACCTTC
cdr3_aa: CASSLRGLGQGYTF
j_call: TRBJ1-2
clone_size: .
v_call: TRBV12-3/TRBV12-4
d_call: TRBD1

cdr3_nt: TGCAGTGCAGCCTCTGGCTCCCGAAACTACGAGCAGTACTTC
cdr3_aa: CSAASGSRNYEQYF
j_call: TRBJ2-7
clone_size: .
v_call: TRBV20-1
d_call: .

cdr3_nt: TGTGCCAGCAGTTTGGGACAGGGGGACAATCAGCCCCAGCATTTT
cdr3_aa: CASSLGQGDNQPQHF
j_call: TRBJ1-5
clone_size: many
v_call: TRBV12-3/TRBV12-4
d_call: TRBD1

cdr3_nt: TGTGCCAGCACCTCTGGACAGGGAGAGAAGACCCAGTACTTC
cdr3_aa: CASTSGQGEKTQYF
j_call: TRBJ2-5
clone_size: many
v_call: TRBV28
d_call: TRBD1

cdr3_nt: TGTGCCAGCAGCTTAGTGGACTACGAGAAGTACTTC
cdr3_aa: CASSLVDYEKYF
j_call: TRBJ2-7
clone_size: few
v_call: TRBV7-9
d_call: .

cdr3_nt: TGTGCCAGCAGCCAAGAACTAGCGGGGGCTCTATACAATGAGCAGTTCTTC
cdr3_aa: CASSQELAGALYNEQFF
j_call: TRBJ2-1
clone_size: .
v_call: TRBV3-1
d_call: TRBD2

cdr3_nt: TGTGCCAGCAGTTATGGACTAGCGGGGTACAATGAGCAGTTCTTC
cdr3_aa: CASSYGLAGYNEQFF
j_call: TRBJ2-1
clone_size: once
v_call: TRBV6-2/TRBV6-3
d_call: TRBD2

cdr3_nt: TGCGCCAGCAGCTTCGTAGGAGATAACACTGAAGCTTTCTTT
cdr3_aa: CASSFVGDNTEAFF
j_call: TRBJ1-1
clone_size: many
v_call: TRBV5-1
d_call: .

cdr3_nt: TGTGCCAGCAGCCATCCCGAACAGGGGACCTCCAGGAACGAGCAGTACTTC
cdr3_aa: CASSHPEQGTSRNEQYF
j_call: TRBJ2-7
clone_size: few
v_call: TRBV7-9
d_call: TRBD1

cdr3_nt: TGCGCCAGCAGCGGGGGACAGGGGCAAGAGACCCAGTACTTC
cdr3_aa: CASSGGQGQETQYF
j_call: TRBJ2-5
clone_size: .
v_call: TRBV5-1
d_call: TRBD1

cdr3_nt: TGCAGTGCTCCGACTCTAGCGGGAGGAGGCACCGGGGAGCTGTTTTTT
cdr3_aa: CSAPTLAGGGTGELFF
j_call: TRBJ2-2
clone_size: many
v_call: TRBV20-1
d_call: TRBD2

cdr3_nt: TGTGCCAGCAGCTTACCGGTAGCGGGCTTTTACGAGCAGTACTTC
cdr3_aa: CASSLPVAGFYEQYF
j_call: TRBJ2-7
clone_size: .
v_call: TRBV7-9
d_call: TRBD2

cdr3_nt: TGTGCCAGCAGTTACTCGGGGCAGGGATGGTACCAAGAGACCCAGTACTTC
cdr3_aa: CASSYSGQGWYQETQYF
j_call: TRBJ2-5
clone_size: few
v_call: TRBV6-5
d_call: .

cdr3_nt: TGTGCCAGCAGCCACGAGAGCTACTACGAGCAGTACTTC
cdr3_aa: CASSHESYYEQYF
j_call: TRBJ2-7
clone_size: few
v_call: TRBV7-9
d_call: .

cdr3_nt: TGTGCCAGCAGTACGGGACAGGTTGTTGACGAGCAGTACTTC
cdr3_aa: CASSTGQVVDEQYF
j_call: TRBJ2-7
clone_size: many
v_call: TRBV27
d_call: TRBD1

cdr3_nt: TGTGCCAGCAGCTCCGGGCGGCTCCGGAACACTGAAGCTTTCTTT
cdr3_aa: CASSSGRLRNTEAFF
j_call: TRBJ1-1
clone_size: many
v_call: TRBV12-3/TRBV12-4
d_call: .

cdr3_nt: TGTGCCAGCAGTTTCGGACGGGGACTAGCGGGAGGGTACAATGAGCAGTTCTTC
cdr3_aa: CASSFGRGLAGGYNEQFF
j_call: TRBJ2-1
clone_size: many
v_call: TRBV28
d_call: TRBD2

cdr3_nt: TGTGCCAGCAGTTTGACTCGTGGGACACTAAGCACAGATACGCAGTATTTT
cdr3_aa: CASSLTRGTLSTDTQYF
j_call: TRBJ2-3
clone_size: .
v_call: TRBV28
d_call: .

cdr3_nt: TGTGCCAGCAGCGTAGGGGACAGGCCCGTGGAGACCCAGTACTTC
cdr3_aa: CASSVGDRPVETQYF
j_call: TRBJ2-5
clone_size: few
v_call: TRBV9
d_call: TRBD1

cdr3_nt: TGTGCCAGCAGCGTAGGTAGAAGGGGGTCTGATGGGGCCAACGTCCTGACTTTC
cdr3_aa: CASSVGRRGSDGANVLTF
j_call: TRBJ2-6
clone_size: .
v_call: TRBV9
d_call: .

cdr3_nt: TGCAGTGCCATCCCTGGCATGAACACTGAAGCTTTCTTT
cdr3_aa: CSAIPGMNTEAFF
j_call: TRBJ1-1
clone_size: few
v_call: TRBV20-1
d_call: .

cdr3_nt: TGTGCCAGCAGTTCGACGGGGGCTCCACCCTACTCTGGGGCCAACGTCCTGACTTTC
cdr3_aa: CASSSTGAPPYSGANVLTF
j_call: TRBJ2-6
clone_size: .
v_call: TRBV28
d_call: .

cdr3_nt: TGTGCCAGCAGCCCAAACTCTGGAAACACCATATATTTT
cdr3_aa: CASSPNSGNTIYF
j_call: TRBJ1-3
clone_size: many
v_call: TRBV27
d_call: .

cdr3_nt: TGCGCCAGCAGCCAGGCTTGGGACAGGGGGTTTTACGAGCAGTACTTC
cdr3_aa: CASSQAWDRGFYEQYF
j_call: TRBJ2-7
clone_size: few
v_call: TRBV4-1
d_call: TRBD1

cdr3_nt: TGTGCCACCCAGAAGGGGGGCCTCAAAAACATTCAGTACTTC
cdr3_aa: CATQKGGLKNIQYF
j_call: TRBJ2-4
clone_size: few
v_call: TRBV15
d_call: .

cdr3_nt: TGTGCCATCAGTGAGCGGGCAGGGGACACAGATACGCAGTATTTT
cdr3_aa: CAISERAGDTDTQYF
j_call: TRBJ2-3
clone_size: .
v_call: TRBV10-3
d_call: .

cdr3_nt: TGTGCCAGCAGTCCCCGGGACTATCAAGAGACCCAGTACTTC
cdr3_aa: CASSPRDYQETQYF
j_call: TRBJ2-5
clone_size: many
v_call: TRBV28
d_call: TRBD2

cdr3_nt: TGTGCCAGCAGTGAAAATGGACAGGGGGCTTATGGCTACACCTTC
cdr3_aa: CASSENGQGAYGYTF
j_call: TRBJ1-2
clone_size: many
v_call: TRBV2
d_call: TRBD1

cdr3_nt: TGTGCCAGCAGTTTCCGACCGCGGTTGGCCGGGGAACTGTTTTTT
cdr3_aa: CASSFRPRLAGELFF
j_call: TRBJ2-2
clone_size: .
v_call: TRBV27
d_call: .

cdr3_nt: TGTGCCAGCGGGGGGGTGTCCACTGAAGCTTTCTTT
cdr3_aa: CASGGVSTEAFF
j_call: TRBJ1-1
clone_size: few
v_call: TRBV7-3
d_call: .

cdr3_nt: TGCGCCAGCAGCTTGGAACCAGGTCGTCCGGGCTACGAGCAGTACTTC
cdr3_aa: CASSLEPGRPGYEQYF
j_call: TRBJ2-7
clone_size: .
v_call: TRBV5-1
d_call: .